These 21 T cell receptor beta chains were sequenced from one sample in a study of monozygotic twins with inflammatory bowel disease. TCRdb re-called the 5' RACE reads and shows each CDR3 protein once, DNA omitted. The repertoire shows 400,000 to 500,000 distinct CDR3 sequences; the top ten hold 2% to 3%. The sequencing sample was made of blood. These receptors came from a human donor with ulcerative colitis or Crohn's disease, or a healthy co-twin of an affected twin (not recorded which).

The CDR3 is CASSLDPSSGNTIYF. The chain carries TRBV5-1 and TRBJ1-3. The V gene's germline CDR1 is SGHRS and CDR2 YFSETQ. The CDR3 has 15 residues.

This sequence joins TRBV20-1 and TRBJ2-7. Germline assignment: CDR1 DFQATT and CDR2 SNEGSKA (reference sequence). There are 13 residues in the CDR3. The CDR3 sequence: CSARDISKGEQYF.

The chain joins TRBV9 to TRBJ1-6; TCRdb designates TRBD1, a call that cannot be tested without DNA. This CDR3 comprises 14 residues. Per the germline V gene, CDR1 is SGDLS and CDR2 is YYNGEE. The CDR3 sequence: CASSVDSTGSPLHF.

The V gene is TRBV6-1, the J gene TRBJ1-3; TCRdb outputs TRBD1, but without DNA this stays unchecked. Germline V gene lookup returns CDR1 MNHNS and CDR2 SASEGT. This CDR3 has 15 residues. The CDR3 here is CASKSSRTGGNTIYF.

The chain is built from TRBV28 and TRBJ2-7; the D call of TRBD2 rests on TCRdb alone, since no DNA is present to check it. This CDR3 contains 15 residues. Looked up from germline, CDR1 is MDHEN and CDR2 is SYDVKM. The CDR3 is CASSPTGLASYEQYF.

The chain joins TRBV7-9 to TRBJ2-5; the TCRdb call, TRBD1, lacks DNA for checking. The CDR3 loop spans 11 amino acids. The V gene's germline CDR1 is SEHNR and CDR2 FQNEAQ (reference sequence). CDR3 in amino acids: CASSSPRVQYF.

This rearrangement joins TRBV4-3 to TRBJ1-2; TCRdb lists TRBD1, though no DNA is available to test this call. This CDR3 has 14 amino acids. CDR1 is LGHNA and CDR2 is YSLEER in the germline V gene. CDR3 sequence: CASSAGTGDYGYTF.

The rearrangement links TRBV5-6 to TRBJ2-1; TCRdb returns TRBD2, unconfirmable since there is no DNA. The CDR3 spans 15 residues. Germline CDR1 reads SGHDT; CDR2 reads YYEEEE. This CDR3 reads CASREREGLYNEQFF. The variable domain in full, with the rest retrieved from reference TRBV5-6 and TRBJ2-1, is DAGVTQSPTHLIKTRGQQVTLRCSPKSGHDTVSWYQQALGQGPQFIFQYYEEEERQRGNFPDRFSGHQFPNYSSELNVNALLLGDSALYLCASREREGLYNEQFFGPGTRLTVL.

The CDR3: CASSWPKGWGYNEQFF. The chain recombines TRBV28 with TRBJ2-1; TCRdb picks TRBD1, but there is no DNA to check that call. The CDR3 loop spans 16 amino acids. Germline-derived CDR1 and CDR2 are MDHEN and SYDVKM. Drawing the rest from reference TRBV28 and TRBJ2-1, the complete variable domain is DVKVTQSSRYLVKRTGEKVFLECVQDMDHENMFWYRQDPGLGLRLIYFSYDVKMKEKGDIPEGYSVSREKKERFSLILESASTNQTSMYLCASSWPKGWGYNEQFFGPGTRLTVL.

CDR3 amino acids: CASSLVGVGTEAFF. V gene TRBV7-9 combines with J gene TRBJ1-1. The CDR3 totals 14 residues. The germline V gene encodes CDR1 SEHNR and CDR2 FQNEAQ (reference sequence).

This chain links TRBV5-4 with TRBJ2-2; without DNA, the TCRdb call of TRBD2 cannot be checked. Germline CDR1 reads SGHNT; CDR2 reads YYREEE (reference sequence). This CDR3 comprises 15 residues. The CDR3: CASSLRSGGTGELFF.

The chain is built from TRBV5-1 and TRBJ2-1; TCRdb returns TRBD2, unconfirmable since there is no DNA. The CDR3 covers 17 residues. CDR1 and CDR2 from the germline V gene are SGHRS and YFSETQ. The CDR3 sequence: CASSSQFSGRGYNEQFF. Complete variable domain (other parts from reference TRBV5-1 and TRBJ2-1): KAGVTQTPRYLIKTRGQQVTLSCSPISGHRSVSWYQQTPGQGLQFLFEYFSETQRNKGNFPGRFSGRQFSNSRSEMNVSTLELGDSALYLCASSSQFSGRGYNEQFFGPGTRLTVL.

V usage is TRBV10-3 and J usage is TRBJ1-2; TCRdb's D call, TRBD1, is unchecked because there is no DNA. CDR1 and CDR2 from the germline V gene are ENHRY and SYGVKD. This CDR3 has 12 amino acids. The CDR3 loop reads CAIGQGGYGYTF.

The gene calls are TRBV25-1 and TRBJ1-2. The germline V gene has CDR1 MGHDK and CDR2 SYGVNS. This CDR3 spans 12 amino acids. This chain's CDR3 is CASSEGGYGYTF.

The V call is TRBV18, the J call TRBJ2-5. The CDR3 length is 17 residues. Germline V gene lookup returns CDR1 KGHSH and CDR2 LQKENI. The CDR3: CASSPSVDRLNGETQYF.

The J gene is TRBJ2-6, the V gene TRBV4-3. This CDR3 spans 17 amino acids. The V gene's germline CDR1 is LGHNA and CDR2 YSLEER. CDR3 sequence: CASSQVGLNSGANVLTF.

The genes are TRBV28 and TRBJ2-5; TCRdb's D call of TRBD1 is untestable without DNA. The germline CDR1 and CDR2 sequences are MDHEN and SYDVKM. The CDR3 has 15 residues. The chain's CDR3 is CTSRPLDSSKQTQYF.

The rearrangement uses TRBV2 and TRBJ1-2. Germline V gene lookup returns CDR1 SNHLY and CDR2 FYNNEI. The CDR3 length is 14 residues. This CDR3 is CASSEVGGNYGYTF.

The V call is TRBV7-6, the J call TRBJ2-1; TCRdb proposes TRBD2, but this gene call is untestable without DNA. The CDR3 runs 15 residues. CDR1 and CDR2 from the germline V gene are SGHVS and FNYEAQ. CDR3 in amino acids: CASSGAGGTHNEQFF.

This CDR3 reads CATSRGRSGSYNEQFF. The chain employs TRBV15 and TRBJ2-1. There are 16 residues in the CDR3. Germline values: CDR1 LNHNV, CDR2 YYDKDF (reference sequence).

The V call is TRBV3-1, the J call TRBJ2-7. The CDR3 loop spans 12 amino acids. Per germline, CDR1 LGHDT and CDR2 YNNKEL (reference sequence). The CDR3 protein is CASSQPPFEQYF.